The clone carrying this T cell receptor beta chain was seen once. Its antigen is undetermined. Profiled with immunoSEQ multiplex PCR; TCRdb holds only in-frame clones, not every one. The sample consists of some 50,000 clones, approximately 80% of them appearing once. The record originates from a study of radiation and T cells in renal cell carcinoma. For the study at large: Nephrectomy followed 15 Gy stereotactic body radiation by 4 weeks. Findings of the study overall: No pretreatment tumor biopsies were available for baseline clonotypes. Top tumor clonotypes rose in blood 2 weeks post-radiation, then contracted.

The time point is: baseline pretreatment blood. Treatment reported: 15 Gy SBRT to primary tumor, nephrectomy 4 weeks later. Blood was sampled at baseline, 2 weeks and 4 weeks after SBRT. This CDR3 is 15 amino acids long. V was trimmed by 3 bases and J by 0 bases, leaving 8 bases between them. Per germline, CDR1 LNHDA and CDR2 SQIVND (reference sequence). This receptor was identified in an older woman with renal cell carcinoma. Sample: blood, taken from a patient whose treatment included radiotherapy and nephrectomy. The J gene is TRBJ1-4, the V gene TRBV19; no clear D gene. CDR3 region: CASSIPAATNEKLFF. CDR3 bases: TGTGCCAGTAGTATTCCGGCTGCAACTAATGAAAAACTGTTTTTT.